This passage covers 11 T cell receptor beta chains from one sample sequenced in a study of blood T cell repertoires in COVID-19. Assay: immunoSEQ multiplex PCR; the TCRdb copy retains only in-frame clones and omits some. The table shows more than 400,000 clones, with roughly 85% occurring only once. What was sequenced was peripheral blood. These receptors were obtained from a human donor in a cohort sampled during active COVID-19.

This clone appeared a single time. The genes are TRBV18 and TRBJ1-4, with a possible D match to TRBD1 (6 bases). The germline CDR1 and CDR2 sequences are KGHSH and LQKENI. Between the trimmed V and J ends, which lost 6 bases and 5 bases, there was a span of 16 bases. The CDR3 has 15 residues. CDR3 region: CASSLLRGQNEKLFF. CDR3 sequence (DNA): TGTGCCAGCTCCCTCCTGAGGGGACAAAATGAAAAACTGTTTTTT.

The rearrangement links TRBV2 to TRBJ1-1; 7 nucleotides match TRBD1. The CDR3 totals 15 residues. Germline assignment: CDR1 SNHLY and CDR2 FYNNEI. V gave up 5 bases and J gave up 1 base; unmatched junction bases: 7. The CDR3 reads CASSNTHRGNTEAFF. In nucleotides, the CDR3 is TGTGCCAGCAGTAACACCCACAGGGGGAACACTGAAGCTTTCTTT.

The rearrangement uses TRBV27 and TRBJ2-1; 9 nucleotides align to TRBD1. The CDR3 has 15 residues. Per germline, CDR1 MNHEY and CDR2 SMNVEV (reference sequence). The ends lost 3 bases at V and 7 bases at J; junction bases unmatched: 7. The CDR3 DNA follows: TGTGCCAGCAGTTTGGACAGGGGACGATGGAATGAGCAGTTCTTC. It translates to CASSLDRGRWNEQFF.

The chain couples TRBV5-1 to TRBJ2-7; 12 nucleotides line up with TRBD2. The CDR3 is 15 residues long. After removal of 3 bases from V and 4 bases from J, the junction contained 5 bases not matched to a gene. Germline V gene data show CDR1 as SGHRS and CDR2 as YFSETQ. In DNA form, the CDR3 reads TGCGCCAGCAGCTCCGGGACTAGCGGGCAATACGAGCAGTACTTC. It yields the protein CASSSGTSGQYEQYF.

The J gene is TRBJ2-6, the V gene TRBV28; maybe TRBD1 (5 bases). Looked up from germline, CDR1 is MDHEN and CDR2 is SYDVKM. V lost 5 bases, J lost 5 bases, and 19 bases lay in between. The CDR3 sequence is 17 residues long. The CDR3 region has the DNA TGTGCCAGCAGTGCACGTCAGGGTCGCGAAAGGGCCAACGTCCTGACTTTC. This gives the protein CASSARQGRERANVLTF.

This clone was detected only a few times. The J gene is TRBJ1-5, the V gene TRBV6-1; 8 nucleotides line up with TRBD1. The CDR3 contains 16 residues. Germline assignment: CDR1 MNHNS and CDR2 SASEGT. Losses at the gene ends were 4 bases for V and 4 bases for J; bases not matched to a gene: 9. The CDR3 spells CASSVFRGQGNQPQHF. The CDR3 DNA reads TGTGCCAGCAGTGTATTTAGAGGACAGGGAAATCAGCCCCAGCATTTT.

The CDR3 bases are TGTGCCAGCATCCCGGGGGGCCTAAACTATGGCTACACCTTC. It specifies CASIPGGLNYGYTF. The gene calls are TRBV6-5 and TRBJ1-2; perhaps TRBD1 as D (6 bases). V gave up 7 bases and J gave up 2 bases, with 14 bases separating them. This CDR3 is 14 amino acids long. Germline CDR1 reads MNHEY; CDR2 reads SVGAGI.

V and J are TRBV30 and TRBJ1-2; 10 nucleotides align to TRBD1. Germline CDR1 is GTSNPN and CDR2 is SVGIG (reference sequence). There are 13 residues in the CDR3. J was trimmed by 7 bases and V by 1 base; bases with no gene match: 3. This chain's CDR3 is CAWSDRDRGGYTF. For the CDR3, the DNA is TGTGCCTGGAGTGATCGGGACAGGGGTGGCTACACCTTC.

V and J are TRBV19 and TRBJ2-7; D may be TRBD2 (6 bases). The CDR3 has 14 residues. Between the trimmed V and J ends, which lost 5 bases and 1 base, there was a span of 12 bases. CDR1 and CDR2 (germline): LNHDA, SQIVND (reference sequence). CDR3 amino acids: CASSSGLSSYEQYF. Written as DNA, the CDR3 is TGTGCCAGTAGTTCAGGACTATCTTCCTACGAGCAGTACTTC.

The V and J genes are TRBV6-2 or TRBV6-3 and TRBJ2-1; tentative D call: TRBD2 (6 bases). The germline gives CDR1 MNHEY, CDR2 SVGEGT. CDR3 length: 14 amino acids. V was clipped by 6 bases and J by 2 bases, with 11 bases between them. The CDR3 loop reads CASSGTFAYNEQFF. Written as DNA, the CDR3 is TGTGCCAGCAGCGGGACTTTCGCCTACAATGAGCAGTTCTTC.

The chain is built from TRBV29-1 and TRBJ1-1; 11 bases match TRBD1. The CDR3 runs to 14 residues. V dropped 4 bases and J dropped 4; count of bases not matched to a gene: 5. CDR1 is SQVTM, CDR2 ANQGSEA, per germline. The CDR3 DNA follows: TGCAGCGTTGCTGTCGGGACAGGGGGCACTGAAGCTTTCTTT. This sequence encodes CSVAVGTGGTEAFF.